This TCR beta chain was sequenced for a study of T-cell reconstitution after alpha-beta-depleted transplantation in children. The CDR3 covers 15 residues. Looked up from germline, CDR1 is SGHTA and CDR2 is FQGNSA. The V segment lost 3 bases and the J segment 0 bases; nucleotides outside the gene matches: 3. Study findings and constraints: T-cell counts and diversity at one year post-transplant came mainly from newly produced T cells. Roughly two months post-transplant, alpha-beta T cells reportedly originated from several hundred graft clones that had expanded.

This clonotype has ten or more counts. Its matching antigen is unknown. TCRbeta library preparation incorporated unique molecular identifiers. MiXCR, applied by TCRdb to the PCR reads, yields one record per CDR3 protein. This sample has about 290,000 distinct CDR3 sequences, with around a tenth found just once. The material sequenced was PBMCs, taken before TCRalphabeta/CD19-depleted stem cell transplant. V is TRBV7-2 and J is TRBJ2-3; 7 bases align to TRBD2. This TCR was recovered from a boy under two years old with acute myeloid leukemia, due to receive a stem cell transplant. The CDR3 loop reads CASSFQRGSTDTQYF. CDR3 nucleotide sequence: TGTGCCAGCAGCTTCCAGCGGGGCAGCACAGATACGCAGTATTTT.